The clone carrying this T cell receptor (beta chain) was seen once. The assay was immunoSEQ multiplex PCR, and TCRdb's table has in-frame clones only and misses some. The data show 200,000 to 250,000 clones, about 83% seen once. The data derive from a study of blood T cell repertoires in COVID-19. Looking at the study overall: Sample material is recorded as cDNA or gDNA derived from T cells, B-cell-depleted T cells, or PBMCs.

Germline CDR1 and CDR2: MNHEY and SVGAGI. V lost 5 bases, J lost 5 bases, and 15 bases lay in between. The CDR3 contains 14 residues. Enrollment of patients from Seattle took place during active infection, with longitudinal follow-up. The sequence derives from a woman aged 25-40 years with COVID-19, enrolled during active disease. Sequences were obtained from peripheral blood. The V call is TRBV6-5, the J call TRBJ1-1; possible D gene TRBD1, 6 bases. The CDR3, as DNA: TGTGCCAGCAGTACTGTAGGGGGAAGGACTGAAGCTTTCTTT. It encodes CASSTVGGRTEAFF.